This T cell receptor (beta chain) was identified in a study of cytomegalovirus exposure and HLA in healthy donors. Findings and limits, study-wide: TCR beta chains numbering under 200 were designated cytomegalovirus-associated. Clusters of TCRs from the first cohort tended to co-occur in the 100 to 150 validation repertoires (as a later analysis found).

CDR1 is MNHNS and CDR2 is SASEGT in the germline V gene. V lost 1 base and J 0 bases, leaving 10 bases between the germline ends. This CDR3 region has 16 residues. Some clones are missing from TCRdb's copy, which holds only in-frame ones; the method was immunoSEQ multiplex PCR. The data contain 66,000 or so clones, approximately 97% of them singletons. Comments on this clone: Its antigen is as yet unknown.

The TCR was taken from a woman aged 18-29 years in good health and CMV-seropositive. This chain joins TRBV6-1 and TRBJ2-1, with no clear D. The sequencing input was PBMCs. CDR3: CASSEVVRSSYNEQFF. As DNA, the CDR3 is TGTGCCAGCAGTGAAGTGGTTAGGAGCTCCTACAATGAGCAGTTCTTC.